This T cell receptor beta chain was obtained from a study of neurological immune-mediated disorders. PBMCs stored at -80 C, 2 million in total, were the source of the unsorted libraries. As for the cDNA, it was generated by 5'RACE with 10-nucleotide random UMIs. MiXCR was run by TCRdb on the 5' RACE reads, yielding one entry per CDR3 protein. Of under 85,000 distinct CDR3 sequences detected, 9% to 12% appear once; the ten largest clones hold 1.8%. Study-wide results and caveats: Private repertoires in all groups were suggested by the absence of shared CDR3 amino acid sequences among expanded clones across subjects.

This clonotype has a count of ten or more. Its antigen remains unknown. The sequencing input was PBMCs. The TCR originated in a middle-aged man in good health.

The CDR3 here is CASSSDPGQSGYTF. CDR3 sequence (DNA): TGCGCCAGCAGCTCGGACCCGGGACAGAGCGGCTACACCTTC. The chain has TRBV5-1 and TRBJ1-2; 7 bases are shared with TRBD1. The V and J ends lost 3 bases and 8 bases, in that order; junction bases with no gene match: 10. Germline V gene lookup returns CDR1 SGHRS and CDR2 YFSETQ. This CDR3 region has 14 residues. Full variable domain (outside the CDR3, taken from reference TRBV5-1 and TRBJ1-2): KAGVTQTPRYLIKTRGQQVTLSCSPISGHRSVSWYQQTPGQGLQFLFEYFSETQRNKGNFPGRFSGRQFSNSRSEMNVSTLELGDSALYLCASSSDPGQSGYTFGSGTRLTVV.